Listed below are T cell receptor beta chains from one sample, sequenced in a study of blood T cells in healthy people across ages. MiXCR, applied by TCRdb to the 5' RACE reads, yields one record per CDR3 protein. Here the sample spans approximately 820,000 distinct CDR3 sequences, roughly 44% being singletons. The sequenced material came from blood. The receptor source for this set is a man between 60 and 70 years old in good health. The CDR3 runs from the conserved cysteine through the conserved F or W. D genes are given only for firm matches. Expanded clones get a size class; other rows say once, few or many, or leave the size out.

abundance | d_gene | len | j_gene | v_gene | CDR3nt | CDR3aa
. | . | 13 | TRBJ2-3 | TRBV7-6 | TGTGCCAGCAGTCAGACCTACACAGATACGCAGTATTTT | CASSQTYTDTQYF
few | . | 15 | TRBJ2-5 | TRBV7-8 | TGTGCCAGCAGCTTAGGGGGCGACAGGCGAGAGACCCAGTACTTC | CASSLGGDRRETQYF
. | . | 15 | TRBJ2-7 | TRBV6-1 | TGTGCCAGCAGTGAATTAATTGGCCCGAGGTACGAGCAGTACTTC | CASSELIGPRYEQYF
. | TRBD1 | 17 | TRBJ1-6 | TRBV7-8 | TGTGCCAGCAGCACCCCGACAGGGGCCTCCTATAATTCACCCCTCCACTTT | CASSTPTGASYNSPLHF
. | TRBD1 | 12 | TRBJ2-1 | TRBV30 | TGTGCCTGGAGTCCCGGACAGGGGGAGCAGTTCTTC | CAWSPGQGEQFF
. | . | 16 | TRBJ1-2 | TRBV20-1 | TGCAGTGCTAGAACCACTATCCCCGGGTACGGCTATGGCTACACCTTC | CSARTTIPGYGYGYTF
. | . | 14 | TRBJ2-7 | TRBV7-2 | TGTGCCAGCAGCTACAGGGACGGTACGTGTGAGCAGTACTTC | CASSYRDGTCEQYF
few | TRBD2 | 15 | TRBJ2-1 | TRBV7-3 | TGTGCCAGCAGCTTAGGAGCGGGGGGGCAAAATGAGCAGTTCTTC | CASSLGAGGQNEQFF
many | TRBD2 | 16 | TRBJ2-7 | TRBV7-2 | TGTGCCAGCAGCTTAGGGCTTGCGCGGGGGGCCTACGAGCAGTACTTC | CASSLGLARGAYEQYF
. | . | 14 | TRBJ1-2 | TRBV5-1 | TGCGCCAGCAGCTTGGGGCAGGGTAACGATGGCTACACCTTC | CASSLGQGNDGYTF
. | . | 15 | TRBJ1-2 | TRBV5-1 | TGCGCCAGCAGCTTGGCCCACGGAGGGAACTATGGCTACACCTTC | CASSLAHGGNYGYTF
. | TRBD1 | 16 | TRBJ1-2 | TRBV20-1 | TGCAGTGCTAGAACCCGGGACAGGGTAGCTAACTATGGCTACACCTTC | CSARTRDRVANYGYTF
. | TRBD2 | 16 | TRBJ2-5 | TRBV6-2/TRBV6-3 | TGTGCCAGCAGTTACTTAGCGGGGGAGGCTCTGGACGGGCAGTACTTC | CASSYLAGEALDGQYF
many | TRBD1 | 14 | TRBJ2-7 | TRBV18 | TGCGCCAGCAGCCCGACAGGGACGTCCTACGAGCAGTACTTC | CASSPTGTSYEQYF
. | . | 14 | TRBJ2-7 | TRBV28 | TGTGCCAGCAGCCGTTGGGACAACCTCTACGAGCAGTACTTC | CASSRWDNLYEQYF
. | . | 20 | TRBJ2-5 | TRBV24-1 | TGTGCCACCAGTGACACTGACGGTAGGGAGCGGACGCACCCCGTTGAAGAGCAGTACTTC | CATSDTDGRERTHPVEEQYF
many | TRBD2 | 15 | TRBJ2-1 | TRBV12-3/TRBV12-4 | TGTGCCAGCAGTTTAAGAGCTAGCGGGGAGGGTGAGCAGTTCTTC | CASSLRASGEGEQFF
. | . | 16 | TRBJ2-7 | TRBV7-2 | TGTGCCAGCAGCTTAAGGGTCGCGGGGGCGGACTACGAGCAGTACTTC | CASSLRVAGADYEQYF
. | TRBD1 | 15 | TRBJ1-1 | TRBV10-3 | TGTGCCATCAGAAGTGGGACAGCACCGAACACTGAAGCTTTCTTT | CAIRSGTAPNTEAFF
. | TRBD1 | 13 | TRBJ2-3 | TRBV9 | TGTGCCAGCAACGCCCACACAGGGGGTACGCAGTATTTT | CASNAHTGGTQYF
many | TRBD1 | 13 | TRBJ2-7 | TRBV7-9 | TGTGCCAGCAGTAGGACAGGGGTGTACGAGCAGTACTTC | CASSRTGVYEQYF
. | TRBD1 | 15 | TRBJ1-3 | TRBV10-3 | TGTGCCATCAGACCGACAGGGGGCTATGGAAACACCATATATTTT | CAIRPTGGYGNTIYF
. | . | 8 | TRBJ2-6 | TRBV5-1 | TGCGCCAGCAGCCCCGGGACTTTC | CASSPGTF
few | . | 13 | TRBJ2-7 | TRBV2 | TGTGCCAGCAGGGAGGGACAGATCTACGAGCAGTACTTC | CASREGQIYEQYF
. | . | 15 | TRBJ1-4 | TRBV20-1 | TGCAGTGCTAGAGATATCGGGGGAACTAATGAAAAACTGTTTTTT | CSARDIGGTNEKLFF
few | TRBD2 | 18 | TRBJ2-3 | TRBV5-1 | TGCGCCAGCAAGTTACTAGGGACTAGCGGGGGCCTTCTGGATACGCAGTATTTT | CASKLLGTSGGLLDTQYF
. | TRBD1 | 12 | TRBJ1-3 | TRBV7-2 | TGTGCCAGCAGCTTGGACAGGGCGACCATATATTTT | CASSLDRATIYF
. | TRBD2 | 20 | TRBJ2-3 | TRBV4-3 | TGCGCCAGCAGCATGGGCCTGGGGCTAGCGGGGGGGCGGCGGACAGATACGCAGTATTTT | CASSMGLGLAGGRRTDTQYF
. | TRBD2 | 14 | TRBJ2-7 | TRBV7-8 | TGTGCCAGCAGCCTTAGAGGACTAGAGCAAACCCAGTACTTC | CASSLRGLEQTQYF
. | TRBD1 | 17 | TRBJ1-2 | TRBV4-3 | TGCGCCAGCAGCCGTCGGGCGACAGGGGCTACGGACTATGGCTACACCTTC | CASSRRATGATDYGYTF
. | . | 15 | TRBJ1-2 | TRBV12-3/TRBV12-4 | TGTGCCAGCAGCCTGGCGGGGGGTTCTAACTATGGCTACACCTTC | CASSLAGGSNYGYTF
. | TRBD1 | 14 | TRBJ1-1 | TRBV5-6 | TGTGCCAGCAGCACTACAGGGGTTTACACTGAAGCTTTCTTT | CASSTTGVYTEAFF
few | TRBD2 | 15 | TRBJ2-7 | TRBV18 | TGTGCCAGTTCTCCGACTAGCGAACCCTCCTACGAGCAGTACTTC | CASSPTSEPSYEQYF
few | . | 14 | TRBJ2-1 | TRBV6-2/TRBV6-3 | TGTGCCAGCAGTTACGGGACACCTTCCAATGAGCAGTTCTTC | CASSYGTPSNEQFF
. | TRBD1 | 15 | TRBJ2-5 | TRBV6-2/TRBV6-3 | TGTGCCAGCACCACGGACAGGGGGTCCTACAATGAGCAGTACTTC | CASTTDRGSYNEQYF
. | . | 15 | TRBJ1-1 | TRBV7-2 | TGTGCCAGCAGTCTTTCCGGGGCTGCGGGCACTGAAGCTTTCTTT | CASSLSGAAGTEAFF
. | . | 12 | TRBJ1-1 | TRBV20-1 | TGCAGTGCTAGGCCAGGGGACACTGAAGCTTTCTTT | CSARPGDTEAFF
many | . | 10 | TRBJ1-1 | TRBV7-2 | TGTGCCAGCAGCTTTACTGAAGCTTTCTTT | CASSFTEAFF
. | . | 15 | TRBJ1-5 | TRBV5-1 | TGCGCCAGCAGCTTGGGGGTGTCAGACAATCAGCCCCAGCATTTT | CASSLGVSDNQPQHF
. | . | 15 | TRBJ1-1 | TRBV12-3/TRBV12-4 | TGTGCCAGCAGCCCCGGAGACAGGATGAACACTGAAGCTTTCTTT | CASSPGDRMNTEAFF
. | . | 14 | TRBJ1-2 | TRBV12-3/TRBV12-4 | TGTGCCAGCAGTTTAGCTATAGGGATCTATGGCTACACCTTC | CASSLAIGIYGYTF
. | . | 12 | TRBJ2-7 | TRBV20-1 | TGCAGTGCTGGAGTTAGGAACTACGAGCAGTACTTC | CSAGVRNYEQYF
few | . | 15 | TRBJ2-5 | TRBV9 | TGTGCCAGCAGCGTAGGGGTGGGGCAAGGGGAGACCCAGTACTTC | CASSVGVGQGETQYF
. | TRBD1 | 14 | TRBJ1-2 | TRBV20-1 | TGCAGTGCTTTTCCCCCAGGGACAGGCTATGGCTACACCTTC | CSAFPPGTGYGYTF
. | TRBD1 | 15 | TRBJ2-3 | TRBV2 | TGTGCCAGCAGTGAGAGGAGACAGGGGGTAAATACGCAGTATTTT | CASSERRQGVNTQYF
. | TRBD1 | 16 | TRBJ1-2 | TRBV7-9 | TGTGCCAGCAGCTATAGTGTGACAGGGTCACCCTATGGCTACACCTTC | CASSYSVTGSPYGYTF
. | . | 17 | TRBJ2-3 | TRBV7-9 | TGTGCCAGCAGCTTGGGGAGAAGACAGAGGACCGAAAATACGCAGTATTTT | CASSLGRRQRTENTQYF
. | . | 15 | TRBJ2-5 | TRBV5-1 | TGCGCCAGCAAGGCGGGAAGGCTTAACCAAGAGACCCAGTACTTC | CASKAGRLNQETQYF
. | TRBD1 | 15 | TRBJ2-3 | TRBV24-1 | TGTGCCACCAGTGTCCGGACAGGGAGGTCAGATACGCAGTATTTT | CATSVRTGRSDTQYF
. | TRBD1 | 15 | TRBJ2-3 | TRBV4-1 | TGCGCCAGCAGCCAAGAGGGACAGTTTACAGATACGCAGTATTTT | CASSQEGQFTDTQYF
few | . | 13 | TRBJ1-2 | TRBV29-1 | TGCAGCGGGGAAGAGTATAGGGGAGATGGCTACACCTTC | CSGEEYRGDGYTF